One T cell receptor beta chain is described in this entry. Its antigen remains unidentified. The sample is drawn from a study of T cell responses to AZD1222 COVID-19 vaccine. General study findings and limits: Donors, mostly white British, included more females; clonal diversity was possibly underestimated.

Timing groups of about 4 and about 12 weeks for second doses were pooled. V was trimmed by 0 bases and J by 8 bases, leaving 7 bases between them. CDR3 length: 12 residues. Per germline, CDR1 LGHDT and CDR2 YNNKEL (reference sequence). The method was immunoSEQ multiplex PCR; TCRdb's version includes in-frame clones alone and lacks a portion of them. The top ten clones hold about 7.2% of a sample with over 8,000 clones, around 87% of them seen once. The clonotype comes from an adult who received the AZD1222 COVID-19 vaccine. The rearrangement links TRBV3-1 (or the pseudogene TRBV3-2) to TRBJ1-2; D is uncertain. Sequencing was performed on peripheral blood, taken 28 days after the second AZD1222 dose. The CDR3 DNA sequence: TGTGCCAGCAGCCAAGATCGAGACGGCTACACCTTC. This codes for CASSQDRDGYTF.